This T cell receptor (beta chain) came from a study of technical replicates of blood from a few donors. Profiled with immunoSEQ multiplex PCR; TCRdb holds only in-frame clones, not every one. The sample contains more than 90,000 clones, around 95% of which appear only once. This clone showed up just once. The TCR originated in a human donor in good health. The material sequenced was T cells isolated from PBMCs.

DNA of the CDR3: TGTGCCAGCAGCCCGACAGGATTCAGTCTCTTGCTCAATCAGCCCCAGCATTTT. Amino acid sequence: CASSPTGFSLLLNQPQHF. V and J are TRBV7-8 and TRBJ1-5, with TRBD1 as a possible D gene (6 bases). With 5 bases removed from V and 3 bases from J, the gap between germline ends came to 23 bases. Germline loops: CDR1 SGHVS, CDR2 FQNEAQ. CDR3 length: 18 amino acids.